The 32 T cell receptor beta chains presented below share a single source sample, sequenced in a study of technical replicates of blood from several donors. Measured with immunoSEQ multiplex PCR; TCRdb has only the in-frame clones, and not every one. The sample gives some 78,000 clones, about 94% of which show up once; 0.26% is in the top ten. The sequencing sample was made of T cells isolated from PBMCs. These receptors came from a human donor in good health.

CDR3 nucleotides: TGTGCCAGCAGCTCCCTAAGTCCAGGGTTCCTTGGTTCACCCCTCCACTTT. Translating gives CASSSLSPGFLGSPLHF. The V and J genes are TRBV11-2 and TRBJ1-6; tentative D call: TRBD1 (5 bases). CDR3 length: 17 residues. Trimming pared 4 bases from V and 9 bases from J, leaving 22 bases between. Germline values: CDR1 SGHAT, CDR2 FQNNGV.

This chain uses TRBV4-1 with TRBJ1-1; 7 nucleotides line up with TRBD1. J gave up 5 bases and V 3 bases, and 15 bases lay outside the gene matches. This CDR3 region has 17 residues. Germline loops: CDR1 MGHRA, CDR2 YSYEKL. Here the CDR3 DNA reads TGCGCCAGCAGCCAGGGGGTAAGGGGGCCCATCGGTACTGAAGCTTTCTTT. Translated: CASSQGVRGPIGTEAFF.

CDR3 sequence (DNA): TGCGCCAGCAGCCAAGATTCCGGACTAGCGGGGTTCTACGAGCAGTACTTC. As protein: CASSQDSGLAGFYEQYF. The chain couples TRBV4-1 to TRBJ2-7, with TRBD2 identical over 12 bases. Germline trimming cut 0 bases from V and 3 bases from J; bases unmatched to any gene: 6. Germline CDR1 and CDR2: MGHRA and YSYEKL. The CDR3 sequence is 17 residues long.

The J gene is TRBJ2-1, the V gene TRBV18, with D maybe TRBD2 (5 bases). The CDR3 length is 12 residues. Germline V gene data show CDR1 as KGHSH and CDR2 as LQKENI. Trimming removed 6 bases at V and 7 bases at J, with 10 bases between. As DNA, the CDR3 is TGTGCCAGCTCCCCGCGGGTAAATGAGCAGTTCTTC. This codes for CASSPRVNEQFF.

The CDR3 spells CAWKRDSYNEQFF. Written as DNA, the CDR3 is TGTGCCTGGAAGAGGGACTCCTACAATGAGCAGTTCTTC. The chain is built from TRBV30 and TRBJ2-1; a possible D gene is TRBD2 (5 bases). The CDR3 runs 13 residues. V lost 4 bases and J lost 0, with 7 bases in between. Germline V lookup: CDR1 GTSNPN, CDR2 SVGIG (reference sequence).

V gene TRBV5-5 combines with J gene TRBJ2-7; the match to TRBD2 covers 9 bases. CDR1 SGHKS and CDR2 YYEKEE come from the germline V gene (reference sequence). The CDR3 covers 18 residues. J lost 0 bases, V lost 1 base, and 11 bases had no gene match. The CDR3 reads CASSLKRLAADSSYEQYF. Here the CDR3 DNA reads TGTGCCAGCAGCTTGAAGAGACTAGCGGCTGATAGCTCCTACGAGCAGTACTTC.

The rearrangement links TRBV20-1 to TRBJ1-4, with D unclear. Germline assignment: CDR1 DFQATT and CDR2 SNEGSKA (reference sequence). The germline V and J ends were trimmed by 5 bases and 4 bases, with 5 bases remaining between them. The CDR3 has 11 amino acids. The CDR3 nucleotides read TGCAGTGCTCACTTTAATGAAAAACTGTTTTTT. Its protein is CSAHFNEKLFF.

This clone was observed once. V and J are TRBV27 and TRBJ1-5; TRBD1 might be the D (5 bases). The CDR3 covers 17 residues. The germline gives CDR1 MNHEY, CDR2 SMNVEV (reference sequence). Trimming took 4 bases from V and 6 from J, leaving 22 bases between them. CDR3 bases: TGTGCCAGCAGTTCCACAGGTTTAATCGGTGGGCGTCAGCCCCAGCATTTT. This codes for CASSSTGLIGGRQPQHF.

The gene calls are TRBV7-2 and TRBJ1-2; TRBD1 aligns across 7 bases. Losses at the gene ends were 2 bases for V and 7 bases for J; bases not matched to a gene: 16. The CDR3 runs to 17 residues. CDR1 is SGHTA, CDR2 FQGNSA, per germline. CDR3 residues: CASSLTGDSYQAAGYTF. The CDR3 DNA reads TGTGCCAGCAGCTTAACCGGGGACAGCTATCAAGCCGCTGGCTACACCTTC.

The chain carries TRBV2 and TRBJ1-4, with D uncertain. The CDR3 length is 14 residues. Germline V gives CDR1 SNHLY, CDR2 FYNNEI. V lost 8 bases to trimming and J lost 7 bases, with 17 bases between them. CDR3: CASSRGVSGEKLFF. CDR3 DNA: TGTGCCAGCTCCCGCGGGGTATCCGGTGAAAAACTGTTTTTT.

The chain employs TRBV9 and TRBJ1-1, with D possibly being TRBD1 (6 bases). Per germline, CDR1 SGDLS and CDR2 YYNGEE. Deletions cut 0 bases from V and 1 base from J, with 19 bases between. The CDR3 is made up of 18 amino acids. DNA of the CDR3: TGTGCCAGCAGCGTAGGTTTCGATCGGGGGGCGGCGAACACTGAAGCTTTCTTT. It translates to CASSVGFDRGAANTEAFF.

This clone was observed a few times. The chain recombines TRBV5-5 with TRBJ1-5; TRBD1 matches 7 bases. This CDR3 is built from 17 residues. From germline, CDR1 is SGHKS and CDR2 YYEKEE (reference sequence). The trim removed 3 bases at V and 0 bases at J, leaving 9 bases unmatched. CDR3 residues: CASSSQGESYSNQPQHF. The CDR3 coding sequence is TGTGCCAGCAGCTCGCAGGGGGAGAGTTATAGCAATCAGCCCCAGCATTTT.

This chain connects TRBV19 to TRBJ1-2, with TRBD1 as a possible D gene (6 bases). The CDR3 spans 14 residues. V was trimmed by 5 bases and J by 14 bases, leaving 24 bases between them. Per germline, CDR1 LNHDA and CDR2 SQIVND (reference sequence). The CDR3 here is CASSRDRLQGVFTF. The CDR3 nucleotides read TGTGCCAGTAGTCGGGACCGATTACAGGGTGTCTTTACCTTC.

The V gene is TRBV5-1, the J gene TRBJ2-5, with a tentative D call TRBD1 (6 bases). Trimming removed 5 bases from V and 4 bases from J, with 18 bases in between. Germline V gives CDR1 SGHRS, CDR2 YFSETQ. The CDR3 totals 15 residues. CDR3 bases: TGCGCCAGCAGTTCTGGGACAACCACCCCAGAGACCCAGTACTTC. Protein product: CASSSGTTTPETQYF.

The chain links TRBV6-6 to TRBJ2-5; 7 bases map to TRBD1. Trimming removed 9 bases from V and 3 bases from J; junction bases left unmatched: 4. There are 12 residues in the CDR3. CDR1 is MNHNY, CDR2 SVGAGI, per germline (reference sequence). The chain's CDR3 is CASADREETQYF. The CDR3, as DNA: TGTGCCAGTGCCGACAGGGAAGAGACCCAGTACTTC.

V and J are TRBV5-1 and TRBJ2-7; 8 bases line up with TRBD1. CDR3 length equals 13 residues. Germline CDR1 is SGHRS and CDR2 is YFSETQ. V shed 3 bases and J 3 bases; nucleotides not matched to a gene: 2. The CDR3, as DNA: TGCGCCAGCAGCTGGACAGGGAACTACGAGCAGTACTTC. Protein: CASSWTGNYEQYF.

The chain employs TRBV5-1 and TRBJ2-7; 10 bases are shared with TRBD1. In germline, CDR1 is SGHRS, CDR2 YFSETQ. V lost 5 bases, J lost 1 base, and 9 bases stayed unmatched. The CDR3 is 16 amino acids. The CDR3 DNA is TGCGCCAGCAGTAGTGGACAGGGGGTATGGTCCTACGAGCAGTACTTC. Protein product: CASSSGQGVWSYEQYF. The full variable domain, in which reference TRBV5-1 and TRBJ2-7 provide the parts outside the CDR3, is KAGVTQTPRYLIKTRGQQVTLSCSPISGHRSVSWYQQTPGQGLQFLFEYFSETQRNKGNFPGRFSGRQFSNSRSEMNVSTLELGDSALYLCASSSGQGVWSYEQYFGPGTRLTVT.

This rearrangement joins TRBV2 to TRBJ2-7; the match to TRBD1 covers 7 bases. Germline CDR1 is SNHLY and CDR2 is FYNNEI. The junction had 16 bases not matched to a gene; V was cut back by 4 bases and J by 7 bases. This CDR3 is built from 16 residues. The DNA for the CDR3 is TGTGCCAGCAGTGGGAACCCGGGACAGTACGCGTTGGAGCAGTACTTC. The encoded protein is CASSGNPGQYALEQYF.

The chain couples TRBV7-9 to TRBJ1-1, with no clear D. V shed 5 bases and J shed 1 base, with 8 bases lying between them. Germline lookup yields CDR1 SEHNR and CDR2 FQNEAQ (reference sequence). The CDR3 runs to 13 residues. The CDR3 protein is CASSPTGNTEAFF. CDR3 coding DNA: TGTGCCAGCAGCCCGACGGGGAACACTGAAGCTTTCTTT.

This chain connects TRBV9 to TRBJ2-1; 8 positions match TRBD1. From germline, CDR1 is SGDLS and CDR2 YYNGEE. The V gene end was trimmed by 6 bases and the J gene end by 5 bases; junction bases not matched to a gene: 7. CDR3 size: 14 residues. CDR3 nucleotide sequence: TGTGCCAGCACCCTGACAGGGGTCGACAATGAGCAGTTCTTC. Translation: CASTLTGVDNEQFF.

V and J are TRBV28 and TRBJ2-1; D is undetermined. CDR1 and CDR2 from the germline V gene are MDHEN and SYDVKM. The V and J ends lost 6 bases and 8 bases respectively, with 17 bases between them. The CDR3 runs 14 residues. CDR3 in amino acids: CASRLPGLSHEQFF. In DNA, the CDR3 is TGTGCCAGCAGACTTCCCGGGTTAAGCCATGAGCAGTTCTTC.

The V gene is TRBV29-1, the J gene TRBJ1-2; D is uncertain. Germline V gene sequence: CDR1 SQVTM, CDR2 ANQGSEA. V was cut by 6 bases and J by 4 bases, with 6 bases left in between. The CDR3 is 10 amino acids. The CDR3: CSVGGYGYTF. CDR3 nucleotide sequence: TGCAGCGTCGGCGGCTATGGCTACACCTTC.

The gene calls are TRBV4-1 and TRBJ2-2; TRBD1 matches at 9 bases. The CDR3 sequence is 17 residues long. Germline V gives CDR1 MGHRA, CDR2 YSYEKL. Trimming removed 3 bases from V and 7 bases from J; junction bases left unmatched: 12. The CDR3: CASSHPNPGQGYGELFF. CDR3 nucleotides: TGCGCCAGCAGCCACCCGAATCCGGGACAGGGATACGGGGAGCTGTTTTTT.

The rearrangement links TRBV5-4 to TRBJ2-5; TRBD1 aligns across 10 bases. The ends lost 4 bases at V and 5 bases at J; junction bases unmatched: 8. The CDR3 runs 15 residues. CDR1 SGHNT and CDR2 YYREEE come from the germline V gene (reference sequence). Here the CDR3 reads CASSLGWGQGETQYF. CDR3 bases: TGTGCCAGCAGCCTGGGGTGGGGACAGGGGGAGACCCAGTACTTC.

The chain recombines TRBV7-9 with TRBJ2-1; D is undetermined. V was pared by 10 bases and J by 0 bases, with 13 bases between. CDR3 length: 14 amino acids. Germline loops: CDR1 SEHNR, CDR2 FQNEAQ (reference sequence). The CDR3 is CATPLGDSYNEQFF. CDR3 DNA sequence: TGTGCCACCCCTTTAGGAGACTCCTACAATGAGCAGTTCTTC.

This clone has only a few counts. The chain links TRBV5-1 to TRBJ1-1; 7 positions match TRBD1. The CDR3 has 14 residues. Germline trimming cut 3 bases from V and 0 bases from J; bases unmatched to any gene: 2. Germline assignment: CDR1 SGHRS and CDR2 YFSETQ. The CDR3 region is CASSWTGMNTEAFF. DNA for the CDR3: TGCGCCAGCAGCTGGACAGGCATGAACACTGAAGCTTTCTTT. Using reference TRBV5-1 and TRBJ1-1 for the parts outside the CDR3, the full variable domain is KAGVTQTPRYLIKTRGQQVTLSCSPISGHRSVSWYQQTPGQGLQFLFEYFSETQRNKGNFPGRFSGRQFSNSRSEMNVSTLELGDSALYLCASSWTGMNTEAFFGQGTRLTVV.

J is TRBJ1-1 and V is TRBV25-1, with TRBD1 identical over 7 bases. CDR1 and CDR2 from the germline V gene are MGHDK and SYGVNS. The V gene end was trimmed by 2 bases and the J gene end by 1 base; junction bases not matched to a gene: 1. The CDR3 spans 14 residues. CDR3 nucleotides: TGTGCCAGCAGTGAACAGGGGGGGAACACTGAAGCTTTCTTT. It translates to CASSEQGGNTEAFF.

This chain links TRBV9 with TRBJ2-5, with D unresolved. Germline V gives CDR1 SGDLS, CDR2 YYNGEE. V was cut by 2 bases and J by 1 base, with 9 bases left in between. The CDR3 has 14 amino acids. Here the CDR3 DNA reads TGTGCCAGCAGCGTCACGGAGTCCCAAGAGACCCAGTACTTC. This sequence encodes CASSVTESQETQYF.

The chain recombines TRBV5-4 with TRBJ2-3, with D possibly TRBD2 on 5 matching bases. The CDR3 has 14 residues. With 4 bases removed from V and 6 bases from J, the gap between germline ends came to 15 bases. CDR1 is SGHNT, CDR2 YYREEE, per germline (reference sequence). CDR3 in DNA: TGTGCCAGCAGCCGCGAGGCGGGTCGGGATACGCAGTATTTT. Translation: CASSREAGRDTQYF.

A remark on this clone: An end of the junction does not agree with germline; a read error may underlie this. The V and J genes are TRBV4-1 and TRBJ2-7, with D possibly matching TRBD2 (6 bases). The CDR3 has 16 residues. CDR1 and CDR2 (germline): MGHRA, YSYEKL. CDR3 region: CASSLLAGTLSFEQYF. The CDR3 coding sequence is TGCGCCAGCAGCCTCCTCGCCGGGACTCTTTCCTTCGAGCAGTACTTC.

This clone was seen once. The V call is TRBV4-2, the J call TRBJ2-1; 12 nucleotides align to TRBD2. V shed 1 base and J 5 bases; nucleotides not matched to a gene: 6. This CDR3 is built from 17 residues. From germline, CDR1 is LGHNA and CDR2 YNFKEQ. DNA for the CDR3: TGTGCCAGCAGCCAAGCTAGTCTAGCGGGAGGGGACAATGAGCAGTTCTTC. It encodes CASSQASLAGGDNEQFF.

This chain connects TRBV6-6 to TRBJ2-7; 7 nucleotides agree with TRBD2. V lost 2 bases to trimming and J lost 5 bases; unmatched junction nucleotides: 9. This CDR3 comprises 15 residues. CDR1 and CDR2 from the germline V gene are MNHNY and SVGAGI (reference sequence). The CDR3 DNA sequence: TGTGCCAGCAGTTACAGTAGGGAGGGCGGACACGAGCAGTACTTC. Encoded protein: CASSYSREGGHEQYF.